These 8 T cell receptor beta chains originate from one sample sequenced in a study of T cell responses to AZD1222 COVID-19 vaccine. The repertoire was sequenced with immunoSEQ multiplex PCR; TCRdb's copy has only in-frame clones and lacks some. The sample lists about 120,000 clones, 80% to 90% occurring once. Sequencing was performed on peripheral blood, taken on day 0 of AZD1222 vaccination. These receptors all stem from an adult in good health.

This clone has just one count. DNA for the CDR3: TGTGCCAGCAGTGAATTGTCAGTCTATGATGGCTACACCTTC. This encodes CASSELSVYDGYTF. This sequence joins TRBV2 and TRBJ1-2, with D unclear. Germline CDR1 is SNHLY and CDR2 is FYNNEI. The length of the CDR3 is 14 residues. V lost 2 bases and J 6 bases, leaving 13 bases between the germline ends. The variable domain in full, completed from reference TRBV2 and TRBJ1-2, reads EPEVTQTPSHQVTQMGQEVILRCVPISNHLYFYWYRQILGQKVEFLVSFYNNEISEKSEIFDDQFSVERPDGSNFTLKIRSTKLEDSAMYFCASSELSVYDGYTFGSGTRLTVV.

J is TRBJ1-5 and V is TRBV19; a weak D match, TRBD1 (5 bases). CDR3 length equals 13 residues. The ends were cut back, 8 bases at V and 3 bases at J, with 11 bases in the middle. The V gene's germline CDR1 is LNHDA and CDR2 SQIVND (reference sequence). CDR3 coding DNA: TGTGCCAGTGGGCAGGGCGTCAATCAGCCCCAGCATTTT. Residues: CASGQGVNQPQHF.

The chain is built from TRBV3-1 (or the pseudogene TRBV3-2) and TRBJ1-1; perhaps TRBD1 as D (5 bases). Per germline, CDR1 LGHDT and CDR2 YNNKEL (reference sequence). V was clipped by 1 base and J by 6 bases, with 15 bases between them. The CDR3 spans 15 residues. The DNA for the CDR3 is TGTGCCAGCAGCCAAGGGGGACCGCGAGGGTCTGAAGCTTTCTTT. Translating it yields CASSQGGPRGSEAFF.

The rearrangement uses TRBV4-2 and TRBJ1-2; D may be TRBD1 (5 bases). CDR3 length equals 12 residues. Germline CDR1 LGHNA, CDR2 YNFKEQ. The germline V and J ends were trimmed by 4 bases and 5 bases, with 8 bases remaining between them. CDR3 amino acids: CASSPGTYGYTF. CDR3 DNA sequence: TGTGCCAGCAGCCCAGGGACGTATGGCTACACCTTC.

The rearrangement uses TRBV12-3 or TRBV12-4 and TRBJ2-3; unclear D gene. The CDR3 has 12 amino acids. Trimming left V 1 base short and J 4 bases short, with 3 bases between. DNA for the CDR3: TGTGCCAGCAGTTTAGGAGCAGATACGCAGTATTTT. It yields the protein CASSLGADTQYF.

CDR3 sequence (DNA): TGTGCCACCAGTGCCGGTTCGAAGACCCAGTACTTC. This gives the protein CATSAGSKTQYF. V gene TRBV24-1 combines with J gene TRBJ2-5; D call uncertain. V was shortened by 5 bases and J by 6 bases, with 9 bases between the two germline ends. Germline V lookup: CDR1 KGHDR, CDR2 SFDVKD. The CDR3 sequence is 12 residues long.

The chain couples TRBV5-1 to TRBJ2-1; 8 bases align to TRBD2. Germline CDR1 and CDR2: SGHRS and YFSETQ. After removal of 3 bases from V and 7 bases from J, the junction contained 9 bases not matched to a gene. CDR3 length: 15 amino acids. The CDR3 is CASSWGLGGFNEQFF. The CDR3 DNA is TGCGCCAGCAGCTGGGGACTAGGAGGTTTTAATGAGCAGTTCTTC. Drawing the rest from reference TRBV5-1 and TRBJ2-1, the complete variable domain is KAGVTQTPRYLIKTRGQQVTLSCSPISGHRSVSWYQQTPGQGLQFLFEYFSETQRNKGNFPGRFSGRQFSNSRSEMNVSTLELGDSALYLCASSWGLGGFNEQFFGPGTRLTVL.

The rearrangement uses TRBV9 and TRBJ2-1; 9 nucleotides line up with TRBD2. CDR1 is SGDLS, CDR2 YYNGEE, per germline. This CDR3 has 15 amino acids. The J segment lost 6 bases and the V segment lost 3 bases, leaving 7 bases of the junction unmatched. CDR3 sequence (DNA): TGTGCCAGCAGCGCCGGACTAGCGTCCCTCAATGAGCAGTTCTTC. Its translation is CASSAGLASLNEQFF.